The 21 T cell receptor beta chains below all came from one sample that was sequenced in a study of cytomegalovirus exposure and HLA in healthy donors (TCRdb year 2017). The method was the immunoSEQ multiplex PCR assay. A mixture of 60 forward primers for TCR Vbeta segments and 13 reverse primers for TCR Jbeta segments was used in the multiplex PCR. TCRdb retrieved this table from immuneACCESS and kept in-frame rearrangements only. Not all clones are present; in checked studies, unresolved V genes account for under half, and no reason is known for the remainder. A total of approximately 150,000 clones appear in this sample, about 85% of them only once. The biggest ten clones account for about 2.4% of the sample. Sequencing used PBMCs. All receptors derive from a man aged 30 to 39 in good health and CMV-seropositive.

The chain carries TRBV7-2 and TRBJ1-1; D ambiguous. CDR1 and CDR2 (germline): SGHTA, FQGNSA. Trimming took 5 bases from V and 6 from J, leaving 10 bases between them. This CDR3 contains 12 residues. The CDR3 DNA sequence: TGTGCCAGCAGCCATCGGAGGGCTGAAGCTTTCTTT. Its protein product is CASSHRRAEAFF.

The rearrangement links TRBV4-3 to TRBJ2-3, with 14 bases fitting TRBD2. In germline, CDR1 is LGHNA, CDR2 YSLEER. Trimming took 1 base from V and 6 from J; bases not matched to a gene: 6. CDR3 size: 17 residues. The CDR3, as DNA: TGCGCCAGCAGCCAAGCCGGGACTAGCGGGAGTTACGATACGCAGTATTTT. Protein sequence: CASSQAGTSGSYDTQYF.

This rearrangement joins TRBV6-5 to TRBJ1-2; D gene uncertain. The CDR3 covers 12 residues. V was pared by 4 bases and J by 5 bases, with 8 bases between. Germline lookup yields CDR1 MNHEY and CDR2 SVGAGI. The CDR3 region has the DNA TGTGCCAGCAGTTCCGAACTTTATGGCTACACCTTC. Translated: CASSSELYGYTF.

A word on this clone: A junction end diverges from the germline sequence, so it may reflect a read error. The chain joins TRBV6-1 to TRBJ2-1; 7 nucleotides line up with TRBD1. The germline V gene has CDR1 MNHNS and CDR2 SASEGT. The CDR3 extends over 15 amino acids. CDR3 in amino acids: CASSEGGSSYNEQFF. CDR3 in DNA: TGTGCCAGCAGCGAAGGGGGCAGCTCCTACAATGAGCAGTTCTTC.

The rearrangement uses TRBV7-9 and TRBJ2-7, with 7 bases lining up with TRBD2. This CDR3 spans 12 amino acids. With V trimmed by 5 bases and J by 5 bases, 3 bases remained unmatched. Looked up from germline, CDR1 is SEHNR and CDR2 is FQNEAQ (reference sequence). The CDR3 loop is CASSLGGDEQYV. The CDR3 nucleotides read TGTGCCAGCAGCCTTGGGGGGGACGAGCAGTACGTC.

The genes are TRBV6-6 and TRBJ1-2, with 7 bases identical to TRBD1. CDR1 MNHNY and CDR2 SVGAGI come from the germline V gene (reference sequence). The CDR3 totals 15 residues. The ends lost 2 bases at V and 8 bases at J; junction bases unmatched: 11. The chain's CDR3 is CASSYERGRDRGYTF. The DNA for the CDR3 is TGTGCCAGCAGTTACGAAAGGGGGCGCGATCGGGGCTACACCTTC.

This clone turned up a few times. This chain joins TRBV6-1 and TRBJ2-7; 7 bases match TRBD1. Germline CDR1 and CDR2: MNHNS and SASEGT. V lost 4 bases, J lost 5 bases, and 2 bases stayed unmatched. This CDR3 spans 12 amino acids. The CDR3 sequence is CASSVDRDEQYV. CDR3 in DNA: TGTGCCAGCAGTGTCGACAGGGACGAGCAGTACGTC.

The chain recombines TRBV9 with TRBJ1-2, with unresolved D. The V end lost 3 bases, the J end lost 8 bases, and 14 bases lay between the germline ends. In germline, CDR1 is SGDLS, CDR2 YYNGEE. This CDR3 is built from 13 residues. The CDR3 is CASSAGDLRGYTF. The CDR3, as DNA: TGTGCCAGCAGCGCCGGAGACCTCCGCGGCTACACCTTC. The whole variable domain, filled in from reference TRBV9 and TRBJ1-2, reads DSGVTQTPKHLITATGQRVTLRCSPRSGDLSVYWYQQSLDQGLQFLIQYYNGEERAKGNILERFSAQQFPDLHSELNLSSLELGDSALYFCASSAGDLRGYTFGSGTRLTVV.

V usage is TRBV4-3 and J usage is TRBJ2-3; 9 bases fit TRBD1. The CDR3 contains 17 residues. V gave up 3 bases and J gave up 1 base; unmatched junction bases: 8. Germline V gene sequence: CDR1 LGHNA, CDR2 YSLEER. The CDR3 loop reads CASSQLVRDRGTDTQYF. The CDR3 DNA reads as TGCGCCAGCAGCCAGTTGGTGCGGGACAGGGGCACAGATACGCAGTATTTT.

V gene TRBV5-1 combines with J gene TRBJ2-2; 8 bases fit TRBD2. The CDR3 has 16 amino acids. J was trimmed by 6 bases and V by 4 bases; bases with no gene match: 11. Germline CDR1 SGHRS, CDR2 YFSETQ. In DNA form, the CDR3 reads TGCGCCAGCAGCCCGGGAGGGGTGGCCAGGGCCGGGGAGCTGTTTTTT. Translated, it gives CASSPGGVARAGELFF.

V usage is TRBV9 and J usage is TRBJ2-4; D perhaps matches TRBD1 (6 bases). CDR1 and CDR2 (germline): SGDLS, YYNGEE. The V end lost 0 bases, the J end lost 8 bases, and 21 bases lay between the germline ends. The CDR3 has 17 amino acids. This CDR3 is CASSVGLISDRTDIQYF. As DNA, the CDR3 is TGTGCCAGCAGCGTAGGTCTCATCTCGGACAGAACAGACATTCAGTACTTC.

The chain carries TRBV6-5 and TRBJ2-1; 11 positions agree with TRBD2. This CDR3 is built from 15 residues. Germline CDR1 MNHEY, CDR2 SVGAGI. The V and J ends lost 4 bases and 3 bases, in that order; junction bases with no gene match: 2. The CDR3 loop is CASSLAGGDYNEQFF. The CDR3 DNA sequence: TGTGCCAGCAGTTTAGCGGGAGGGGACTACAATGAGCAGTTCTTC.

This chain links TRBV7-2 with TRBJ2-3; weak D call: TRBD1 (6 bases). Trimming cost V 5 bases and J 6 bases, with 15 bases left between them. The CDR3 covers 14 residues. Germline CDR1 reads SGHTA; CDR2 reads FQGNSA. CDR3 nucleotide sequence: TGTGCCAGCAGCCTAAGACAGGCTCGGGATACGCAGTATTTT. Its protein is CASSLRQARDTQYF.

This sequence joins TRBV5-1 and TRBJ2-2; 7 nucleotides agree with TRBD2. V was pared by 1 base and J by 10 bases, with 7 bases of the junction left unmatched. Germline CDR1 is SGHRS and CDR2 is YFSETQ. This CDR3 region has 14 residues. The CDR3 spells CASSLLAESPELFF. As DNA, the CDR3 is TGCGCCAGCAGCTTGCTAGCGGAAAGTCCGGAGCTGTTTTTT.

The chain combines TRBV27 with TRBJ1-5; TRBD1 is a possible D gene (5 bases). The ends were cut back, 0 bases at V and 1 base at J, with 10 bases in the middle. This CDR3 region has 16 residues. The germline V gene encodes CDR1 MNHEY and CDR2 SMNVEV (reference sequence). The CDR3 sequence: CASSLSWGESNQPQHF. The CDR3 DNA reads TGTGCCAGCAGTTTATCGTGGGGGGAAAGCAATCAGCCCCAGCATTTT.

The V call is TRBV4-3, the J call TRBJ2-2; 8 nucleotides line up with TRBD2. Looked up from germline, CDR1 is LGHNA and CDR2 is YSLEER. Germline trimming cut 1 base from V and 3 bases from J; bases unmatched to any gene: 7. The length of the CDR3 is 17 residues. The CDR3 here is CASSQVLGLADTGELFF. The CDR3 DNA reads as TGCGCCAGCAGCCAAGTCTTAGGACTAGCAGACACCGGGGAGCTGTTTTTT.

This clone was recorded a few times. The V call is TRBV4-3, the J call TRBJ1-2; 8 bases align to TRBD1. This CDR3 spans 15 amino acids. From germline, CDR1 is LGHNA and CDR2 YSLEER. J gave up 0 bases and V 4 bases, and 4 bases lay outside the gene matches. The CDR3 region is CASSRGQETNYGYTF. The CDR3 DNA reads as TGCGCCAGCAGCCGGGGACAGGAGACTAACTATGGCTACACCTTC.

The chain couples TRBV29-1 to TRBJ2-7, with D possibly TRBD2 on 7 matching bases. The length of the CDR3 is 14 residues. From germline, CDR1 is SQVTM and CDR2 ANQGSEA. V lost 4 bases and J 2 bases, leaving 15 bases between the germline ends. The CDR3 DNA reads TGCAGCGTTGGGGGGGGCGGGGGTGCCTACGAGCAGTACTTC. This encodes CSVGGGGGAYEQYF.

This chain uses TRBV5-1 with TRBJ2-6; 14 bases match TRBD2. The V gene's germline CDR1 is SGHRS and CDR2 YFSETQ. The CDR3 contains 18 residues. V was clipped by 4 bases and J by 3 bases; unmatched bases: 6. The CDR3, as DNA: TGCGCCAGCAGCCCGGGACTAGCGGGAGTTTTTGGGGCCAACGTCCTGACTTTC. It translates to CASSPGLAGVFGANVLTF.

In this sample, this clone turned up once. This chain connects TRBV21-1 to TRBJ2-7; TRBD1, the D gene given by the table, was not confirmed from the DNA. TRBV21-1 is termed a pseudogene. CDR3 length: 18 residues. The CDR3 is CASSKLAERQGDSYEQYV. The CDR3 DNA sequence: TGTGCCAGCAGCAAATTAGCGGAAAGACAGGGGGACTCCTACGAGCAGTACGTC.

The V and J genes are TRBV6-6 and TRBJ2-5; 7 bases fit TRBD2. The J call could be wrong; TRBJ2-7 is a better fit for the DNA end. Looked up from germline, CDR1 is MNHNY and CDR2 is SVGAGI (reference sequence). This CDR3 comprises 15 residues. The CDR3 coding sequence is TGTGCCAGCAGTTACCCTAGCGGTCCACCCTACGAGCAGTACTTC. Protein sequence: CASSYPSGPPYEQYF.